The 26 T cell receptor beta chains listed next were all sequenced from one sample in a study of T-cell memory formation after mild COVID-19. TCRdb fed the 5' RACE reads into MiXCR, producing one record per CDR3 protein. The data show approximately 300,000 distinct CDR3 sequences, 15% to 20% seen once. Sequenced input: PBMCs or a T cell subset sorted from them (not recorded which). The receptors here all came from a man aged 18 to 29 who had mild COVID-19 (a few samples of this study predate the infection). Cell type and time point are not known.

This clonotype was seen only a few times. The rearrangement links TRBV5-1 to TRBJ2-7, with 7 bases lining up with TRBD1. CDR1 SGHRS and CDR2 YFSETQ come from the germline V gene. The ends lost 5 bases at V and 4 bases at J; junction bases unmatched: 6. The CDR3 sequence is 13 residues long. CDR3 DNA sequence: TGCGCCAGCAGACCGGGACAGAGGTACGAGCAGTACTTC. It is translated as CASRPGQRYEQYF.

This clonotype was detected ten times or more. V and J are TRBV12-3 or TRBV12-4 and TRBJ2-5, with D possibly matching TRBD1 (8 bases). The CDR3 spans 14 residues. Trimming left V 4 bases short and J 5 bases short, with 14 bases between. The CDR3 loop reads CASSSQGGLETQYF. In DNA form, the CDR3 reads TGTGCCAGCAGTTCACAGGGGGGGCTGGAGACCCAGTACTTC.

This clonotype was counted only a few times. V and J are TRBV19 and TRBJ2-5; maybe TRBD2 (5 bases). Looked up from germline, CDR1 is LNHDA and CDR2 is SQIVND (reference sequence). V was clipped by 9 bases and J by 2 bases, with 13 bases between them. The CDR3 is 13 amino acids. Here the CDR3 DNA reads TGTGCCAGCTCCCTATCGGGGCAAGAGACCCAGTACTTC. Translation: CASSLSGQETQYF.

The chain couples TRBV7-8 to TRBJ2-3; D is ambiguous. This CDR3 contains 13 residues. The V end lost 5 bases, the J end lost 3 bases, and 9 bases lay between the germline ends. In germline, CDR1 is SGHVS, CDR2 FQNEAQ. The CDR3 reads CASSRGQTDTQYF. The CDR3 nucleotides read TGTGCCAGCAGCCGCGGCCAGACAGATACGCAGTATTTT.

The chain uses TRBV7-2 and TRBJ2-5, with TRBD2 matching over 8 bases. The length of the CDR3 is 15 residues. CDR1 is SGHTA and CDR2 is FQGNSA in the germline V gene. V shed 2 bases and J 2 bases; nucleotides not matched to a gene: 4. The CDR3 bases are TGTGCCAGCAGCTTAACAGCGGGGGCACAAGAGACCCAGTACTTC. Translating gives CASSLTAGAQETQYF.

This chain links TRBV10-3 with TRBJ1-4; a weak D match, TRBD1 (6 bases). The CDR3 sequence is 17 residues long. V lost 3 bases to trimming and J lost 5 bases, with 19 bases between them. CDR1 and CDR2 (germline): ENHRY, SYGVKD. The DNA of the CDR3 is TGTGCCATCAGTGAAAGCTTTGGGGGGCCTCTCAATGAAAAACTGTTTTTT. Its translation is CAISESFGGPLNEKLFF.

This chain uses TRBV20-1 with TRBJ1-1; D remains unclear. CDR1 and CDR2 from the germline V gene are DFQATT and SNEGSKA (reference sequence). The V gene lost 7 bases and the J gene lost 4 bases, with 10 bases spanning the gap. The CDR3 is 11 amino acids. In nucleotides, the CDR3 is TGCAGTGGTTTCCAGCGCACTGAAGCTTTCTTT. Translated, it gives CSGFQRTEAFF.

This clonotype was picked up many times. The rearrangement joins TRBV6-1 to TRBJ1-4; D remains unclear. This CDR3 region has 13 residues. Germline CDR1 MNHNS, CDR2 SASEGT. V shed 6 bases and J shed 1 base, with 6 bases lying between them. The CDR3 DNA follows: TGTGCCAGCAGGACAAAAACTAATGAAAAACTGTTTTTT. Its protein product is CASRTKTNEKLFF.

This clonotype was recorded at least ten times. J is TRBJ2-1 and V is TRBV4-1; 13 positions agree with TRBD2. Germline trimming cut 5 bases from V and 13 bases from J; bases unmatched to any gene: 11. Germline V CDR1 and CDR2: MGHRA, YSYEKL. This CDR3 has 15 amino acids. The CDR3 protein is CASSEGLAGARGQFF. The CDR3 DNA reads TGCGCCAGCAGCGAAGGACTAGCGGGGGCCCGAGGTCAGTTCTTC.

A few counts support this clonotype. This sequence joins TRBV14 and TRBJ2-7; no clear D gene. The CDR3 consists of 14 residues. From germline, CDR1 is SGHDN and CDR2 FVKESK. Deletions cut 4 bases from V and 3 bases from J, with 13 bases between. CDR3 residues: CASSRRVPYYEQYF. In DNA, the CDR3 is TGTGCCAGCAGCCGCCGTGTCCCCTACTACGAGCAGTACTTC.

This clonotype appeared a few times. The genes are TRBV5-6 and TRBJ2-5; D might be TRBD2 (6 bases). The CDR3 spans 14 residues. V was cut by 3 bases and J by 1 base, with 10 bases left in between. From germline, CDR1 is SGHDT and CDR2 YYEEEE. The CDR3 here is CASSSIGGQETQYF. CDR3 DNA sequence: TGTGCCAGCAGCTCCATCGGGGGCCAAGAGACCCAGTACTTC.

A few counts support this clonotype. The chain uses TRBV20-1 and TRBJ2-1; TRBD1 matches 8 bases. CDR3 length equals 15 residues. The V gene end was trimmed by 2 bases and the J gene end by 0 bases; junction bases not matched to a gene: 3. Germline V gene lookup returns CDR1 DFQATT and CDR2 SNEGSKA (reference sequence). The chain's CDR3 is CSARPTGGSYNEQFF. The CDR3 bases are TGCAGTGCTAGACCCACAGGGGGCTCCTACAATGAGCAGTTCTTC.

V gene TRBV6-5 combines with J gene TRBJ2-2, with 7 bases fitting TRBD2. The CDR3 runs to 14 residues. After removal of 8 bases from V and 6 bases from J, the junction contained 9 bases not matched to a gene. Germline-derived CDR1 and CDR2 are MNHEY and SVGAGI. CDR3 sequence: CASLSGVWAGELFF. For the CDR3, the DNA is TGTGCCAGCTTAAGCGGGGTGTGGGCCGGGGAGCTGTTTTTT.

The table lists this clonotype with a few counts. The chain recombines TRBV5-1 with TRBJ2-5; 10 nucleotides align to TRBD2. The CDR3 totals 15 residues. Germline CDR1 and CDR2: SGHRS and YFSETQ. The junction had 6 bases not matched to a gene; V was cut back by 4 bases and J by 3 bases. In nucleotides, the CDR3 is TGCGCCAGCAGCCCAACTAGCGGGGTGGAAGAGACCCAGTACTTC. Translating it yields CASSPTSGVEETQYF.

This clonotype came up a few times. The rearrangement links TRBV7-9 to TRBJ1-2; the D gene is possibly TRBD1 (5 bases). The germline CDR1 and CDR2 sequences are SEHNR and FQNEAQ (reference sequence). Trimming shortened V by 5 bases and J by 8 bases, and 18 bases separated the two germline ends. This CDR3 has 14 amino acids. This CDR3 reads CASSPQTGTKGYTF. CDR3 nucleotides: TGTGCCAGCAGCCCCCAGACGGGGACCAAAGGCTACACCTTC.

This clonotype has a handful of counts. CDR3 protein: CAITPSVPSGDYEQYV. The DNA for the CDR3 is TGTGCCATCACCCCCTCGGTACCTAGCGGGGACTACGAGCAGTACGTC. The rearrangement uses TRBV21-1 and TRBJ2-7; the table's D call TRBD2 went unverified against the DNA. TRBV21-1 represents a pseudogene. This CDR3 has 16 amino acids.

V gene TRBV12-3 or TRBV12-4 combines with J gene TRBJ2-7, with a weak D call TRBD2 (6 bases). The CDR3 contains 13 residues. V was cut by 6 bases and J by 0 bases, with 9 bases left in between. The DNA of the CDR3 is TGTGCCAGCAGAAGGGGAGGCTCCTACGAGCAGTACGTC. It yields the protein CASRRGGSYEQYV.

The CDR3 region is CASSTDRGGAQNEQFF. CDR3 in DNA: TGCGCCAGCAGCACCGACAGGGGAGGTGCGCAAAATGAGCAGTTCTTC. V usage is TRBV5-1 and J usage is TRBJ2-1, with TRBD1 matching over 8 bases. Germline-derived CDR1 and CDR2 are SGHRS and YFSETQ. CDR3 length: 16 residues. The J segment lost 7 bases and the V segment lost 4 bases, leaving 13 bases of the junction unmatched. Filled out from reference TRBV5-1 and TRBJ2-1, the complete variable domain reads KAGVTQTPRYLIKTRGQQVTLSCSPISGHRSVSWYQQTPGQGLQFLFEYFSETQRNKGNFPGRFSGRQFSNSRSEMNVSTLELGDSALYLCASSTDRGGAQNEQFFGPGTRLTVL.

This clonotype occurred a few times. The chain uses TRBV7-9 and TRBJ1-2; D is possibly TRBD1 (5 bases). The V end was cut by 7 bases, the J end by 8 bases, with 20 bases between. Germline V CDR1 and CDR2: SEHNR, FQNEAQ (reference sequence). There are 14 residues in the CDR3. The CDR3 region has the DNA TGTGCCAGCACCATCACCGGGACCTTAGGCGGCTACACCTTC. Translated: CASTITGTLGGYTF.

This clonotype was seen only a few times. The chain links TRBV15 to TRBJ1-5, with 12 positions matching TRBD1. Germline V CDR1 and CDR2: LNHNV, YYDKDF (reference sequence). V lost 2 bases and J lost 10; bases outside the gene matches: 9. The CDR3 loop spans 16 amino acids. The CDR3 DNA follows: TGTGCCACCAGCAGAAAACACCGGGACAGGGGGCAACCCCAGCATTTT. Protein: CATSRKHRDRGQPQHF.

In its sample, this clonotype was seen once. The chain recombines TRBV10-3 with TRBJ1-1; D ambiguous. V lost 7 bases and J 1 base, leaving 10 bases between the germline ends. Germline assignment: CDR1 ENHRY and CDR2 SYGVKD. CDR3 length equals 13 residues. CDR3 region: CAITAAANTEAFF. In DNA form, the CDR3 reads TGTGCCATCACGGCAGCAGCGAACACTGAAGCTTTCTTT.

This clonotype has a handful of counts. The gene calls are TRBV6-5 and TRBJ1-2; no reliable D call. Trimming removed 5 bases from V and 0 bases from J, with 19 bases in between. The length of the CDR3 is 17 residues. The V gene's germline CDR1 is MNHEY and CDR2 SVGAGI. CDR3 DNA sequence: TGTGCCAGCAGTCTCTACGGACCGACGGGAGCTAACTATGGCTACACCTTC. Translating gives CASSLYGPTGANYGYTF.

This clonotype was recorded a few times. This sequence joins TRBV7-8 and TRBJ2-7; tentatively, D is TRBD1 (5 bases). Deletions cut 3 bases from V and 3 bases from J, with 9 bases between. The CDR3 covers 13 residues. Germline lookup yields CDR1 SGHVS and CDR2 FQNEAQ. The CDR3 nucleotides are TGTGCCAGCAGCTTTAACAGGAACTACGAGCAGTACTTC. Translating it yields CASSFNRNYEQYF.

This clonotype was recorded at least ten times. The rearrangement uses TRBV7-9 and TRBJ2-7; D gene unclear. Germline CDR1 reads SEHNR; CDR2 reads FQNEAQ (reference sequence). V lost 9 bases and J lost 0, with 9 bases in between. The CDR3 loop spans 12 amino acids. Here the CDR3 DNA reads TGTGCCAGTGGACCGAGCTCCTACGAGCAGTACTTC. Its protein product is CASGPSSYEQYF.

This chain links TRBV14 with TRBJ1-1, with D possibly TRBD1 on 6 matching bases. Trimming shortened V by 4 bases and J by 11 bases, and 17 bases separated the two germline ends. The CDR3 loop spans 13 amino acids. Germline CDR1 reads SGHDN; CDR2 reads FVKESK. Here the CDR3 reads CASSPVRGGLAFF. The CDR3 bases are TGTGCCAGCAGCCCGGTGAGGGGGGGCTTGGCTTTCTTT.

This clonotype was seen only a few times. The V and J genes are TRBV10-1 and TRBJ2-4, with D tentatively TRBD1 (5 bases). Trimming took off 0 bases at V and 1 base at J, with 7 bases between the two ends. Germline V gives CDR1 WNHNN, CDR2 SYGVQD (reference sequence). The CDR3 contains 15 residues. The CDR3 nucleotides are TGCGCCAGCAGTGAGTCGGCAGGGGCCAAAAACATTCAGTACTTC. Its translation is CASSESAGAKNIQYF.